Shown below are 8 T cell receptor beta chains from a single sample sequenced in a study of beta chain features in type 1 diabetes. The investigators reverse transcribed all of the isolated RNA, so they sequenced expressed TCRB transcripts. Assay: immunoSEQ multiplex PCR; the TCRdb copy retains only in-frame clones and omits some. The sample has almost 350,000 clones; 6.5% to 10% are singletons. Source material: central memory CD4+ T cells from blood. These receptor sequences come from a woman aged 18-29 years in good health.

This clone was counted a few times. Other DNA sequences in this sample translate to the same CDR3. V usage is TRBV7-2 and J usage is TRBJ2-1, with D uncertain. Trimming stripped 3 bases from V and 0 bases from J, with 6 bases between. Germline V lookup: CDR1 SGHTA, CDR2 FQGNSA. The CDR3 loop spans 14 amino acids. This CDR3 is CASSLASSYNEQFF. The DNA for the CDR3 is TGTGCCAGCAGCTTGGCGAGCTCCTACAATGAGCAGTTCTTC.

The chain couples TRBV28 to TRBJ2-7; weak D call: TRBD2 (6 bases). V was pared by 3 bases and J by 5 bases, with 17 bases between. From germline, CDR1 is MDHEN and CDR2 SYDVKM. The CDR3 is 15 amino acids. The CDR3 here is CASSFATYGRHEQYF. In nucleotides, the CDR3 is TGTGCCAGCAGTTTCGCCACCTATGGGAGGCACGAGCAGTACTTC.

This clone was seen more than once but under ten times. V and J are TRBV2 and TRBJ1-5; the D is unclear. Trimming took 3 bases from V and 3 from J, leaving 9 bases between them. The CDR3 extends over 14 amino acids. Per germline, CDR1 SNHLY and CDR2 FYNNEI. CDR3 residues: CASSDERPNQPQHF. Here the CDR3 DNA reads TGTGCCAGCAGTGACGAACGGCCCAATCAGCCCCAGCATTTT. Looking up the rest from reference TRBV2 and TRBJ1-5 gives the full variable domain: EPEVTQTPSHQVTQMGQEVILRCVPISNHLYFYWYRQILGQKVEFLVSFYNNEISEKSEIFDDQFSVERPDGSNFTLKIRSTKLEDSAMYFCASSDERPNQPQHFGDGTRLSIL.

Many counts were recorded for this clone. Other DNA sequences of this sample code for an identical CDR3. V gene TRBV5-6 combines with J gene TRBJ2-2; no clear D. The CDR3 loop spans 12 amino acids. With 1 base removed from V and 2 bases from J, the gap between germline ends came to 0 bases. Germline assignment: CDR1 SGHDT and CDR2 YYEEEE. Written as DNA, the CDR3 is TGTGCCAGCAGCTTGAACACCGGGGAGCTGTTTTTT. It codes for CASSLNTGELFF.

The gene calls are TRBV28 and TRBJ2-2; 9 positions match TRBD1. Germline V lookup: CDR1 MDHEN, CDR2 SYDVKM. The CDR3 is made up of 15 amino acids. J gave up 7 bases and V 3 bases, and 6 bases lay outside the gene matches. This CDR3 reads CASSFYRGRGGELFF. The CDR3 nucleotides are TGTGCCAGCAGTTTCTACAGGGGGCGGGGCGGGGAGCTGTTTTTT.

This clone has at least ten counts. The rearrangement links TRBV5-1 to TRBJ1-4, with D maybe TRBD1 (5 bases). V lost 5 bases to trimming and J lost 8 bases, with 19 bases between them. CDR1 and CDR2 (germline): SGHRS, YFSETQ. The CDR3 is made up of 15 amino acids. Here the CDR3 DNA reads TGCGCCAGCAGTTTATTAGGGGATCGTAGCGAAAAACTGTTTTTT. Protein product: CASSLLGDRSEKLFF.

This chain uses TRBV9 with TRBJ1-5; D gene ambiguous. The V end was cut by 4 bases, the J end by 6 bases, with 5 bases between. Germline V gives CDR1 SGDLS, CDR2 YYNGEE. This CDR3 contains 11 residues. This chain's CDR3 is CASSPSQPQHF. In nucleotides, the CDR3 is TGTGCCAGCAGCCCTAGTCAGCCCCAGCATTTT.

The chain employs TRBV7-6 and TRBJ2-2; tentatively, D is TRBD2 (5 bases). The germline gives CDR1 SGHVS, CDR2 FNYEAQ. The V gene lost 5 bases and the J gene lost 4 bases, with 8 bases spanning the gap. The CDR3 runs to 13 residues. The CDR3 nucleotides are TGTGCCAGCAGCCAAGAGGGCACCGGGGAGCTGTTTTTT. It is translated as CASSQEGTGELFF.